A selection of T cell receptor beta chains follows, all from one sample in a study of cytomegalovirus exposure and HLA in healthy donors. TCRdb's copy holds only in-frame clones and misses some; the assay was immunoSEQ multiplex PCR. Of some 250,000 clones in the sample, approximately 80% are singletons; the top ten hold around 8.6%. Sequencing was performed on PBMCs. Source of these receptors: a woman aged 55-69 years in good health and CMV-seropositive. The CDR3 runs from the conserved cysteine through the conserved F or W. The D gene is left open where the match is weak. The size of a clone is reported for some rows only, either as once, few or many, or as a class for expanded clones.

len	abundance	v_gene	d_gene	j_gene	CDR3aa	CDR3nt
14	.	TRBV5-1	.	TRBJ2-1	CASSFSSSYNEQFF	TGCGCCAGCAGCTTTAGTAGCTCCTACAATGAGCAGTTCTTC
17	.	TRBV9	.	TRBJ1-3	CASSVERSPHSGNTIYF	TGTGCCAGCAGCGTAGAGCGCAGTCCGCACTCTGGAAACACCATATATTTT
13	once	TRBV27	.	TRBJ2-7	CASSLRPGDEQYF	TGTGCCAGCAGTTTGCGGCCTGGAGACGAGCAGTACTTC
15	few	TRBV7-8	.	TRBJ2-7	CASSLRLARAYEQYF	TGTGCCAGCAGCTTAAGGCTAGCGCGCGCCTACGAGCAGTACTTC
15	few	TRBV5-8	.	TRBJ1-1	CASSSSGRRDTEAFF	TGTGCCAGCAGCTCCTCCGGGAGGCGGGACACTGAAGCTTTCTTT
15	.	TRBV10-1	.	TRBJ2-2	CASSDRVLGTGELFF	TGCGCCAGCAGTGACAGGGTTCTTGGCACCGGGGAGCTGTTTTTT
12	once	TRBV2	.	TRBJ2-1	CASGTGYNEQFF	TGTGCCAGCGGGACTGGTTACAATGAGCAGTTCTTC
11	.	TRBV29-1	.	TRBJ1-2	CSVEGSYGYTF	TGCAGCGTTGAAGGGAGCTATGGCTACACCTTC
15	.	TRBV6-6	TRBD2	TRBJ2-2	CASSRGGLDTGELFF	TGTGCCAGCAGTAGGGGAGGGTTGGACACCGGGGAGCTGTTTTTT
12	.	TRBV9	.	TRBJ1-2	CASSAAGTLYTF	TGTGCCAGCAGCGCCGCCGGGACACTCTACACCTTC
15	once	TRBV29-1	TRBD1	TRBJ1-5	CSVSEGTADNQPQHF	TGCAGCGTTTCGGAAGGGACAGCAGATAATCAGCCCCAGCATTTT
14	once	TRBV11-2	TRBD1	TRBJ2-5	CASSLVTGEETQYF	TGTGCCAGCAGCTTAGTAACAGGGGAGGAGACCCAGTACTTC
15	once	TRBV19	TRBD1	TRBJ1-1	CASRTPGQGITEAFF	TGTGCCAGCCGAACCCCGGGACAGGGAATCACTGAAGCTTTCTTT
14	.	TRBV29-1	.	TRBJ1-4	CSANQGTRNEKLFF	TGCAGCGCTAACCAGGGCACTCGGAATGAAAAACTGTTTTTT
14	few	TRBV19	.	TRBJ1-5	CASGRGGSNQPQHF	TGTGCCAGCGGGCGGGGCGGAAGCAATCAGCCCCAGCATTTT
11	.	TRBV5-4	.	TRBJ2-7	CASSAGSEQYF	TGTGCCAGCTCGGCAGGTTCCGAGCAGTACTTC
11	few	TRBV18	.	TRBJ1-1	CASSVSTEAFF	TGTGCCAGCTCAGTGTCGACTGAAGCTTTCTTT
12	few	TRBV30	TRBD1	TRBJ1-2	CAWEPTGSGYTF	TGTGCCTGGGAACCGACAGGGTCTGGCTACACCTTC
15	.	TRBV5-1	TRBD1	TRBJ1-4	CASRSGQGRNEKLFF	TGCGCCAGCAGAAGCGGACAGGGTCGGAATGAAAAACTGTTTTTT
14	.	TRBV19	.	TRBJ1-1	CASRLGGADTEAFF	TGTGCCAGTCGCCTAGGGGGGGCTGACACTGAAGCTTTCTTT
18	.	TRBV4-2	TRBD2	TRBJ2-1	CASSGAPPRGEDYNEQFF	TGTGCCAGCAGCGGAGCTCCCCCCCGGGGGGAGGACTACAATGAGCAGTTCTTC
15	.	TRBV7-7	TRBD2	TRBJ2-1	CASSPGLAGNNEQFF	TGTGCCAGCAGCCCCGGACTAGCGGGAAATAATGAGCAGTTCTTC
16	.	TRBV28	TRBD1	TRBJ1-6	CASSPTGAWNNSPLHF	TGTGCCAGCAGTCCGACAGGGGCTTGGAATAATTCACCCCTCCACTTT
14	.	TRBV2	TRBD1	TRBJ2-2	CASTTGPNTGELFF	TGTGCCAGCACGACAGGGCCGAACACCGGGGAGCTGTTTTTT
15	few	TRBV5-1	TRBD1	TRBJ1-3	CASSLEQGTGNTIYF	TGCGCCAGCAGCTTGGAACAGGGGACCGGAAACACCATATATTTT
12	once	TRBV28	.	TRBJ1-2	CASSPRSYGYTF	TGTGCCAGCAGCCCCAGATCCTATGGCTACACCTTC
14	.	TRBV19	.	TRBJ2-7	CASFGGADNDEQYF	TGTGCCTCCTTTGGGGGGGCGGATAATGACGAGCAGTACTTC
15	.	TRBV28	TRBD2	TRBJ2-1	CASSLLLAGSHEQFF	TGTGCCAGCAGTTTATTACTAGCGGGATCCCATGAGCAGTTCTTC
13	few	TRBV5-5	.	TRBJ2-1	CASSPRSYDEQFF	TGTGCCAGCAGCCCCAGGTCTTACGATGAGCAGTTCTTC
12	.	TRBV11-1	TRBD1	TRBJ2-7	CASSFPGGEQYF	TGTGCCAGCAGCTTCCCAGGGGGCGAGCAGTACTTC
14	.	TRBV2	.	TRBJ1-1	CASSVGRSNTEAFF	TGTGCCAGCAGTGTGGGGCGTTCGAACACTGAAGCTTTCTTT
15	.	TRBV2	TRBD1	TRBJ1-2	CASSGRGTGADGYTF	TGTGCCAGCAGTGGGAGGGGGACAGGGGCAGATGGCTACACCTTC
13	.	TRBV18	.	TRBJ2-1	CASSLASYNEQFF	TGTGCCAGCTCACTCGCGTCCTACAATGAGCAGTTCTTC
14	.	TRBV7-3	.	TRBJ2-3	CASREARGTDTQYF	TGTGCCAGCAGGGAGGCTAGGGGCACAGATACGCAGTATTTT
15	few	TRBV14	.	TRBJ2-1	CASSPHQSSYNEQFF	TGTGCCAGCAGCCCACACCAAAGCTCCTACAATGAGCAGTTCTTC
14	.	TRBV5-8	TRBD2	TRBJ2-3	CASSLAGGTDTQYF	TGTGCCAGCAGCTTAGCGGGAGGTACAGATACGCAGTATTTT
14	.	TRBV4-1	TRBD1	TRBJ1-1	CASSHPLQGIEAFF	TGCGCCAGCAGCCACCCCCTACAGGGGATCGAAGCTTTCTTT
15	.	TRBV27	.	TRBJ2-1	CASKQRGSSLYEQFF	TGTGCCAGCAAACAAAGGGGGAGTAGCTTGTATGAGCAGTTCTTC
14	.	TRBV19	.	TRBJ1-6	CASSIVGYNSPLHF	TGTGCCAGTAGTATAGTCGGGTATAATTCACCCCTCCACTTT
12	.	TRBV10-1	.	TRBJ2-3	CASSRVSDTQYF	TGCGCCAGCTCCCGGGTCTCAGATACGCAGTATTTT
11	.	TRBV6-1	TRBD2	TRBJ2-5	CASRGGRTQYF	TGTGCCAGCAGGGGCGGGAGGACCCAGTACTTC
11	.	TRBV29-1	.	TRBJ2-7	CSVGAAYEQYF	TGCAGCGTTGGGGCAGCCTACGAGCAGTACTTC
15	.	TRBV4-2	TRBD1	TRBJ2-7	CASSQARTGTYEQYF	TGTGCCAGCAGCCAAGCCCGGACAGGGACCTACGAGCAGTACTTC
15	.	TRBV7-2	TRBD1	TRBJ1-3	CASSRPGQGGNTIYF	TGTGCCAGCAGCCGTCCGGGACAGGGGGGAAACACCATATATTTT
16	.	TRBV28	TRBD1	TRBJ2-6	CASSRRQGARANVLTF	TGTGCCAGCAGTCGTCGACAGGGGGCAAGGGCCAACGTCCTGACTTTC
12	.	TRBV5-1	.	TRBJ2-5	CASSLPEETQYF	TGCGCCAGCAGCTTGCCAGAAGAGACCCAGTACTTC
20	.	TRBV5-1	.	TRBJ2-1	CASSLGLVQRKNGGYNEQFF	TGCGCCAGCAGCTTGGGTCTAGTTCAGCGTAAGAATGGTGGCTACAATGAGCAGTTCTTC
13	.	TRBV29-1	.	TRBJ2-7	CSVRDFLSYEQYF	TGCAGCGTCCGGGACTTTTTATCCTACGAGCAGTACTTC
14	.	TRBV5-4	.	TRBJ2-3	CASSSLQTPDTQYF	TGTGCCAGCAGCTCCCTTCAGACACCAGATACGCAGTATTTT
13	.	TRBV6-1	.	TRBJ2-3	CAIGGGGTDTQYF	TGTGCCATAGGGGGTGGTGGCACAGATACGCAGTATTTT
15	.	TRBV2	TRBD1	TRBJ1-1	CASSAEGARYTEAFF	TGTGCCAGCAGTGCGGAGGGGGCAAGGTACACTGAAGCTTTCTTT
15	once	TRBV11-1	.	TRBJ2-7	CASSGGLGSSYEQYF	TGTGCCAGCAGTGGGGGACTGGGAAGCTCCTACGAGCAGTACTTC
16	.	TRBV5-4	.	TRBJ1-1	CASSTHLTAVNTEAFF	TGTGCCAGCAGCACGCACCTCACAGCGGTGAACACTGAAGCTTTCTTT
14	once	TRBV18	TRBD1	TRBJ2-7	CASSLGTATYEQYF	TGTGCCAGCTCACTCGGGACAGCAACCTACGAGCAGTACTTC
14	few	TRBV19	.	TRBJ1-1	CASSIVGAYTEAFF	TGTGCCAGTAGTATCGTAGGGGCGTACACTGAAGCTTTCTTT